A selection of T cell receptor beta chains follows, all from one sample in a study of T-cell memory formation after mild COVID-19. In TCRdb, the 5' RACE reads were re-called with MiXCR into one record per CDR3 protein. Among around 200,000 distinct CDR3 sequences, about 10% were seen once, and the ten largest hold just over 3%. Sequencing was carried out using PBMCs or a T cell subset sorted from them (not recorded which). These TCRs come from a young man who had mild COVID-19 (a few samples of this study predate the infection). Cell type and time point are not known. Each CDR3 is given with its conserved first and last residue. D genes are given only for firm matches. Size is stated for part of the rows, as once, few or many counts, or as a class when the clone is expanded.

J	V	D	size	CDR3	DNA
TRBJ1-5	TRBV20-1	TRBD1	.	CSAMGQGFGNQPQHF	TGCAGTGCTATGGGACAGGGGTTCGGTAATCAGCCCCAGCATTTT
TRBJ1-6	TRBV7-2	.	many	CASSADYNSPLHF	TGTGCCAGCAGCGCCGACTATAATTCACCCCTCCACTTT
TRBJ2-1	TRBV11-3	.	.	CASSPRASYNEQFF	TGTGCCAGCAGCCCTAGGGCCTCCTACAATGAGCAGTTCTTC
TRBJ2-1	TRBV27	.	many	CASSGAGGSAYNEQFF	TGTGCCAGCAGTGGGGCGGGTGGAAGTGCCTACAATGAGCAGTTCTTC
TRBJ1-1	TRBV10-3	TRBD1	many	CAISRGTVNTEAFF	TGTGCCATCAGCCGCGGGACAGTGAACACTGAAGCTTTCTTT
TRBJ1-5	TRBV10-3	.	few	CAISESSTGRQPQHF	TGTGCCATCAGTGAGTCCTCCACAGGGAGGCAGCCCCAGCATTTT
TRBJ2-3	TRBV20-1	TRBD2	few	CSARLAGVTDTQYF	TGCAGTGCTAGACTAGCGGGGGTCACAGATACGCAGTATTTT
TRBJ2-2	TRBV9	TRBD2	.	CASSVGGGRTGELFF	TGTGCCAGCAGCGTCGGCGGGGGGCGCACCGGGGAGCTGTTTTTT
TRBJ2-1	TRBV15	.	many	CATSRDLGLAKRNEQFF	TGTGCCACCAGCAGGGATCTGGGGCTAGCGAAGAGGAATGAGCAGTTCTTC
TRBJ2-3	TRBV3-1	.	few	CASSAMGADFTDTQYF	TGTGCCAGCAGCGCGATGGGGGCCGATTTCACAGATACGCAGTATTTT
TRBJ1-2	TRBV15	TRBD1	many	CATSARQGLWGYTF	TGTGCCACCAGCGCCCGACAGGGCCTGTGGGGCTACACCTTC
TRBJ2-2	TRBV9	.	few	CASSVARGELFF	TGTGCCAGCAGCGTAGCTCGGGGGGAGCTGTTTTTT
TRBJ2-3	TRBV7-2	.	few	CASSLVRVREGTDTQYF	TGTGCCAGCAGCTTAGTTCGCGTCAGAGAAGGCACAGATACGCAGTATTTT
TRBJ1-6	TRBV5-1	.	few	CASSLTGTGNSPLHF	TGCGCCAGCAGCTTGACAGGGACGGGGAATTCACCCCTCCACTTT
TRBJ1-3	TRBV7-9	.	few	CASIAPEQRFGNTIYF	TGTGCCAGCATCGCCCCGGAACAGAGGTTCGGAAACACCATATATTTT
TRBJ2-7	TRBV6-4	TRBD1	few	CASPKGAGYF	TGTGCCAGCCCAAAGGGGGCAGGGTACTTC
TRBJ2-3	TRBV4-3	TRBD1	few	CASSQATGADTQYF	TGCGCCAGCAGCCAGGCCACAGGGGCCGATACGCAGTATTTT
TRBJ2-7	TRBV5-1	.	.	CASSLPSVSYEQYF	TGCGCCAGCAGCTTGCCCTCTGTTTCCTACGAGCAGTACTTC
TRBJ2-1	TRBV19	TRBD2	.	CASSIGGLAGENEQFF	TGTGCCAGTAGTATAGGCGGACTAGCGGGCGAGAATGAGCAGTTCTTC
TRBJ2-2	TRBV19	TRBD2	.	CASRGLAATGELFF	TGTGCCAGTAGAGGACTAGCCGCGACCGGGGAGCTGTTTTTT
TRBJ2-2	TRBV5-1	TRBD2	.	CASSLSGGRELFF	TGCGCCAGCAGCTTAAGCGGGGGTCGGGAGCTGTTTTTT
TRBJ1-2	TRBV10-3	.	few	CAISGTGFYGYTF	TGTGCCATCAGTGGAACAGGGTTTTATGGCTACACCTTC
TRBJ1-2	TRBV5-1	.	.	CASSWGPYGYTF	TGCGCCAGCAGCTGGGGCCCCTATGGCTACACCTTC